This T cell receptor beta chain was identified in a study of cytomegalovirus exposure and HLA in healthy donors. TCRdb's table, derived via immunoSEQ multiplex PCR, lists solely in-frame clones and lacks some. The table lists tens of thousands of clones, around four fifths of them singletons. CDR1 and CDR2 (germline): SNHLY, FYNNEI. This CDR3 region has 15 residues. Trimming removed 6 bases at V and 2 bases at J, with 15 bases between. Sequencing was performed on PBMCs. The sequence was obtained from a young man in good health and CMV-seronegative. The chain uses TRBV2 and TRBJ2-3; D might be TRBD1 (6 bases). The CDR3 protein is CASRKTDSHTDTQYF. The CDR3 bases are TGTGCCAGCAGGAAGACGGACAGCCACACAGATACGCAGTATTTT.